This T cell receptor beta chain was sequenced during a study of shared clonotypes between healthy human individuals. About this clone itself: The antigen is not known.

The run depth of the assay was deep. Produced via immunoSEQ multiplex PCR; TCRdb's table is partial and in-frame only. The sample contains about 1.5 million clones, 95% to 99% of which appear only once. Findings of the study overall: Blood was the only sampled material, and tissue repertoires likely differ.

The CDR3 has 17 amino acids. The V gene lost 1 base and the J gene lost 1 base, with 16 bases spanning the gap. Germline loops: CDR1 MGHRA, CDR2 YSYEKL. The material sequenced was naive CD4+ T cells sorted from blood. Specified subset: CD45RA+ positively selected. The clonotype comes from a man between 25 and 39 years old in good health. The V gene is TRBV4-1, the J gene TRBJ1-1; possible D gene TRBD1, 5 bases. In nucleotides, the CDR3 is TGCGCCAGCAGCCAAGCCCAGTTTGGGGCCTCGAACACTGAAGCTTTCTTT. Residues: CASSQAQFGASNTEAFF.